A single sample gave rise to the 15 T cell receptor beta chains below, sequenced in a study of blood T cell repertoires in COVID-19. Sequenced by immunoSEQ multiplex PCR; TCRdb stores in-frame clones only, minus some. The table shows some 340,000 clones, with about 83% occurring only once. The sample comprised peripheral blood. Source of these receptors: a man aged 30 to 45 with active or convalescent COVID-19.

The chain carries TRBV27 and TRBJ1-2; possibly TRBD1 for D (6 bases). Trimming took 6 bases from V and 8 from J, leaving 19 bases between them. Germline CDR1 is MNHEY and CDR2 is SMNVEV (reference sequence). CDR3 length equals 14 residues. The CDR3 reads CASSLTRTDPGYTF. As DNA, the CDR3 is TGTGCCAGCAGCCTCACCCGGACAGATCCCGGCTACACCTTC.

The chain combines TRBV30 with TRBJ2-1; TRBD2 aligns across 7 bases. CDR3 length: 12 residues. Per the germline V gene, CDR1 is GTSNPN and CDR2 is SVGIG (reference sequence). The DNA of the CDR3 is TGTGCTGCTTCCCCCGGCGGGGGTGAGCAGTTCTTC. Its protein is CAASPGGGEQFF.

The rearrangement uses TRBV7-9 and TRBJ1-5; 7 nucleotides align to TRBD1. Germline CDR1 is SEHNR and CDR2 is FQNEAQ (reference sequence). The CDR3 covers 14 residues. J gave up 7 bases and V 1 base, and 4 bases lay outside the gene matches. In nucleotides, the CDR3 is TGTGCCAGCAGCTTAGGACAGGGAGGCCAGCCCCAGCATTTT. Translated, it gives CASSLGQGGQPQHF.

The chain's CDR3 is CASSAGNTEAFF. DNA for the CDR3: TGTGCCAGTAGTGCGGGGAACACTGAAGCTTTCTTT. The V gene is TRBV19, the J gene TRBJ1-1; D not resolved. The CDR3 runs 12 residues. V was trimmed by 5 bases and J by 1 base, leaving 5 bases between them. The germline gives CDR1 LNHDA, CDR2 SQIVND (reference sequence).

The rearrangement joins TRBV11-1 to TRBJ2-1; 8 nucleotides line up with TRBD1. This CDR3 spans 15 amino acids. Germline lookup yields CDR1 SGHAT and CDR2 FQDESV (reference sequence). Trimming cost V 8 bases and J 2 bases; bases outside gene matches: 8. This chain's CDR3 is CASGRDRGAYNEQFF. The CDR3 region has the DNA TGTGCCAGCGGCCGAGACAGGGGCGCCTACAATGAGCAGTTCTTC.

The chain couples TRBV27 to TRBJ2-2, with D possibly being TRBD2 (7 bases). V was pared by 1 base and J by 1 base, with 13 bases between. From germline, CDR1 is MNHEY and CDR2 SMNVEV (reference sequence). This CDR3 is 17 amino acids long. The chain's CDR3 is CASSLLGGGWNTGELFF. CDR3 in DNA: TGTGCCAGCAGTTTATTGGGGGGGGGCTGGAACACCGGGGAGCTGTTTTTT.

The chain links TRBV19 to TRBJ2-6; D is unclear. Looked up from germline, CDR1 is LNHDA and CDR2 is SQIVND (reference sequence). Trimming removed 5 bases at V and 0 bases at J, with 8 bases between. The CDR3 length is 15 residues. The CDR3 DNA is TGTGCCAGTAGTGACTTACCCTCTGGGGCCAACGTCCTGACTTTC. This gives the protein CASSDLPSGANVLTF.

The chain combines TRBV6-2 or TRBV6-3 with TRBJ2-5; 8 positions match TRBD2. Germline CDR1 MNHEY, CDR2 SVGEGT. V trimming: 3 bases; J trimming: 5 bases; junction bases outside the gene matches: 8. The CDR3 is made up of 15 amino acids. CDR3 nucleotide sequence: TGTGCCAGCAGTTATGAGCGGGGGCATAGCGAGACCCAGTACTTC. Residues: CASSYERGHSETQYF.

The chain is built from TRBV28 and TRBJ2-4; 7 nucleotides align to TRBD1. Germline loops: CDR1 MDHEN, CDR2 SYDVKM. With V trimmed by 7 bases and J by 0 bases, 6 bases remained unmatched. The CDR3 spans 15 residues. Here the CDR3 reads CASNPNRGAKNIQYF. CDR3 sequence (DNA): TGTGCCAGCAATCCCAACAGGGGAGCCAAAAACATTCAGTACTTC.

The chain links TRBV28 to TRBJ2-5; D is perhaps TRBD1 (6 bases). Trimming pared 9 bases from V and 4 bases from J, leaving 15 bases between. The CDR3 covers 13 residues. Germline CDR1 is MDHEN and CDR2 is SYDVKM. Written as DNA, the CDR3 is TGTGCCAGTTCGACAGGCGCGAGAGAGACCCAGTACTTC. Translated, it gives CASSTGARETQYF.

The gene calls are TRBV6-1 and TRBJ2-7; 9 bases align to TRBD1. This CDR3 spans 19 amino acids. V gave up 3 bases and J gave up 2 bases; unmatched junction bases: 17. Germline CDR1 reads MNHNS; CDR2 reads SASEGT. The CDR3 sequence is CASSDTGGPLTSAAYEQYF. DNA for the CDR3: TGTGCCAGCAGTGACACAGGGGGCCCCTTGACTAGTGCCGCCTACGAGCAGTACTTC.

J is TRBJ2-7 and V is TRBV4-3, with 9 bases matching TRBD2. The germline V gene has CDR1 LGHNA and CDR2 YSLEER. Trimming cost V 1 base and J 3 bases; bases outside gene matches: 4. CDR3 length equals 15 residues. CDR3 nucleotides: TGCGCCAGCAGCCAAGGACTAGCGGAGTACTACGAGCAGTACTTC. The encoded protein is CASSQGLAEYYEQYF.

V usage is TRBV23-1 and J usage is TRBJ1-5; TRBD1 agrees at 11 bases. TRBV23-1 is an ORF, with its function uncertain. The CDR3 loop spans 16 amino acids. Trimming removed 2 bases from V and 8 bases from J; junction bases left unmatched: 8. The CDR3 bases are TGCGCCAGCAGTCAACAGCTGGGACAGGGGGGCAAGCCCCAGCATTTT. It yields the protein CASSQQLGQGGKPQHF.

The chain recombines TRBV2 with TRBJ2-7; TRBD2 might be the D (5 bases). Looked up from germline, CDR1 is SNHLY and CDR2 is FYNNEI. V dropped 6 bases and J dropped 5 bases, with 17 bases sitting between them. CDR3 length: 14 amino acids. The CDR3 protein is CASSWTSPHHEQYF. In DNA, the CDR3 is TGTGCCAGCAGCTGGACTTCCCCACACCACGAGCAGTACTTC. Filled out from reference TRBV2 and TRBJ2-7, the complete variable domain reads EPEVTQTPSHQVTQMGQEVILRCVPISNHLYFYWYRQILGQKVEFLVSFYNNEISEKSEIFDDQFSVERPDGSNFTLKIRSTKLEDSAMYFCASSWTSPHHEQYFGPGTRLTVT.

This chain connects TRBV7-3 to TRBJ2-5; 10 bases line up with TRBD2. V lost 5 bases, J lost 5 bases, and 11 bases stayed unmatched. The CDR3 is 16 amino acids. Germline CDR1 SGHTA, CDR2 FQGTGA. The CDR3 region is CASSHSSGGGLETQYF. In nucleotides, the CDR3 is TGTGCCAGCAGCCACTCTAGCGGGGGAGGTCTGGAGACCCAGTACTTC.